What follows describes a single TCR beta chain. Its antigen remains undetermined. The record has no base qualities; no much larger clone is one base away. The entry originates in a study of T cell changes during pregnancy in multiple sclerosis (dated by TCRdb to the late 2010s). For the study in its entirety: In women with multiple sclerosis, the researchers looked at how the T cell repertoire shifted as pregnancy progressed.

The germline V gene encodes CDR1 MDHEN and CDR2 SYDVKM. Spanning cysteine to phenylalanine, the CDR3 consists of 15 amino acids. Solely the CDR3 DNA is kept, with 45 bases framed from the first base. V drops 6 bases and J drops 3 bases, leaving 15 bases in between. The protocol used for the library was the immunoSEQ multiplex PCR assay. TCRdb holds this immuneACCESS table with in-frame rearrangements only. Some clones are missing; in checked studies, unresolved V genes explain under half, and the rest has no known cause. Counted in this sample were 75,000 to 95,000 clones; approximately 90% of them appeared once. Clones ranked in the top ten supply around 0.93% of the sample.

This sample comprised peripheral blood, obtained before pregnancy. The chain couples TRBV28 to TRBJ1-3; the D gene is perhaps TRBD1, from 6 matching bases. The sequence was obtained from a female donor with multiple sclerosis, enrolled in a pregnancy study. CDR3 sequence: CASRPGGANGNTIYF. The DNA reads TGTGCCAGCAGGCCCGGGGGGGCGAATGGAAACACCATATATTTT.